This T cell receptor beta chain appears in the sequencing data of a study of cytomegalovirus exposure and HLA in healthy donors. Germline V gene data show CDR1 as SGHVS and CDR2 as FNYEAQ. The ends were cut back, 1 base at V and 4 bases at J, with 16 bases in the middle. The CDR3 spans 16 residues. The PCR ran on 60 Vbeta and 13 Jbeta primers. The method was immunoSEQ multiplex PCR; TCRdb's version includes in-frame clones alone and lacks a portion of them. The table lists over 200,000 clones, about 81% of them singletons, with 4.5% to 6% in the top ten. The J gene is TRBJ1-2, the V gene TRBV7-6; TRBD1 is a possible D gene (5 bases). This receptor was taken from a woman aged 40 to 50 in good health and CMV-seropositive. Material for sequencing was PBMCs. The CDR3 protein is CASSLGVRAGSYGYTF. The DNA for the CDR3 is TGTGCCAGCAGCTTAGGTGTACGGGCAGGGTCCTATGGCTACACCTTC.